Listed here are 27 T cell receptor beta chains from one sample, sequenced in a study of T cells after yellow fever vaccination. Each CDR3 protein is one row after TCRdb ran MiXCR on the 5' RACE reads. This table has 600,000 to 750,000 distinct CDR3 sequences, roughly 12% appearing once. Sequencing used PBMCs, obtained on the day of the yellow fever booster vaccination. The receptors originated from a man aged 25 to 40 who received the YFV17D yellow fever vaccine.

This clonotype was picked up many times. The chain combines TRBV5-5 with TRBJ2-7; D is ambiguous. Germline V CDR1 and CDR2: SGHKS, YYEKEE (reference sequence). The CDR3 length is 11 residues. V was pared by 3 bases and J by 6 bases, with 7 bases between. The CDR3 nucleotides read TGTGCCAGCAGCTCAGATACCGAGCAGTACTTC. Its translation is CASSSDTEQYF.

This clonotype was seen more than once but under ten times. This chain uses TRBV5-1 with TRBJ2-3; D is possibly TRBD2 (5 bases). Germline CDR1 is SGHRS and CDR2 is YFSETQ. With 7 bases removed from V and 3 bases from J, the gap between germline ends came to 12 bases. This CDR3 is built from 13 residues. CDR3 DNA: TGCGCCAGCGCGGCCCCGGGGACAGATACGCAGTATTTT. It codes for CASAAPGTDTQYF.

The chain carries TRBV2 and TRBJ2-3; maybe TRBD1 (6 bases). CDR1 SNHLY and CDR2 FYNNEI come from the germline V gene. Trimming removed 6 bases from V and 0 bases from J, with 10 bases in between. The CDR3 is made up of 14 amino acids. The CDR3 sequence is CASRTGISTDTQYF. CDR3 coding DNA: TGTGCCAGCAGAACAGGGATTAGCACAGATACGCAGTATTTT.

The V gene is TRBV11-2, the J gene TRBJ2-1, with D perhaps matching TRBD1 (6 bases). Trimming cost V 5 bases and J 0 bases, with 11 bases left between them. CDR3 length: 15 residues. The germline V gene has CDR1 SGHAT and CDR2 FQNNGV. DNA for the CDR3: TGTGCCAGCAGCCAGGACAGTAGCTCCTACAATGAGCAGTTCTTC. Its translation: CASSQDSSSYNEQFF.

The sample holds a few counts of this clonotype. The chain employs TRBV7-6 and TRBJ2-7, with TRBD1 as a possible D gene (5 bases). There are 11 residues in the CDR3. Germline V CDR1 and CDR2: SGHVS, FNYEAQ. The V end lost 8 bases, the J end lost 7 bases, and 12 bases lay between the germline ends. The CDR3 nucleotides read TGTGCCAGCGGTCAGGGAAGGGAGCAGTACTTC. It specifies CASGQGREQYF.

This clonotype was counted a few times. V usage is TRBV20-1 and J usage is TRBJ1-5; D may be TRBD1 (5 bases). Germline V gene lookup returns CDR1 DFQATT and CDR2 SNEGSKA (reference sequence). The V end lost 2 bases, the J end lost 1 base, and 9 bases lay between the germline ends. This CDR3 region has 14 residues. DNA for the CDR3: TGCAGTGCTAGATCGGGACTCAGCAATCAGCCCCAGCATTTT. It yields the protein CSARSGLSNQPQHF.

The CDR3 is CASSLPDWRENEETQYF. The CDR3 DNA reads TGTGCCAGCAGCCTCCCGGATTGGCGGGAGAACGAAGAGACCCAGTACTTC. V and J are TRBV6-4 and TRBJ2-5; TRBD2 agrees at 7 bases. The length of the CDR3 is 17 residues. Trimming removed 6 bases from V and 3 bases from J; junction bases left unmatched: 16. From germline, CDR1 is MRHNA and CDR2 SNTAGT.

In its sample, this clonotype was seen a few times. This chain connects TRBV5-1 to TRBJ2-7, with D maybe TRBD2 (5 bases). The CDR3 runs to 14 residues. Trimming left V 4 bases short and J 2 bases short, with 13 bases between. Germline V CDR1 and CDR2: SGHRS, YFSETQ. CDR3 loop: CASSRRGQAYEQYF. The CDR3 nucleotides read TGCGCCAGCAGCCGCCGCGGGCAGGCCTACGAGCAGTACTTC.

This clonotype was seen only a few times. This chain uses TRBV28 with TRBJ2-7; 10 bases map to TRBD1. This CDR3 spans 14 amino acids. The germline V gene encodes CDR1 MDHEN and CDR2 SYDVKM. The ends lost 7 bases at V and 3 bases at J; junction bases unmatched: 6. DNA for the CDR3: TGTGCCAGCATTACGGGACAGGGGTACTACGAGCAGTACTTC. The encoded protein is CASITGQGYYEQYF.

This clonotype was detected ten times or more. The chain carries TRBV5-1 and TRBJ2-7; 11 nucleotides align to TRBD2. CDR1 and CDR2 (germline): SGHRS, YFSETQ. This CDR3 region has 13 residues. V dropped 7 bases and J dropped 2; count of bases not matched to a gene: 2. This CDR3 is CASGTSGTYEQYF. The CDR3 DNA reads TGCGCCAGCGGGACTAGCGGTACCTACGAGCAGTACTTC.

V is TRBV20-1 and J is TRBJ2-3; D gene uncertain. V was shortened by 5 bases and J by 11 bases, with 14 bases between the two germline ends. This CDR3 spans 11 amino acids. Germline CDR1 is DFQATT and CDR2 is SNEGSKA (reference sequence). CDR3 bases: TGCAGTGCTGAGAGATCCAAGATGCAGTATTTT. This translates into CSAERSKMQYF.

The chain has TRBV20-1 and TRBJ2-7; D not resolved. Per germline, CDR1 DFQATT and CDR2 SNEGSKA (reference sequence). Trimming cost V 0 bases and J 3 bases, with 15 bases left between them. This CDR3 has 15 residues. The CDR3 DNA follows: TGCAGTGCTAGAGATTTGGGCGCGACTCACTACGAGCAGTACTTC. It specifies CSARDLGATHYEQYF.

This clonotype was detected a few times. The chain is built from TRBV3-1 and TRBJ2-1; the D gene is possibly TRBD1 (6 bases). Germline CDR1 LGHDT, CDR2 YNNKEL (reference sequence). V shed 6 bases and J shed 8 bases, with 14 bases lying between them. The CDR3 length is 13 residues. CDR3 sequence (DNA): TGTGCCAGCAGGAAAAGGGGGTACGATGAGCAGTTCTTC. Protein: CASRKRGYDEQFF.

The gene calls are TRBV7-9 and TRBJ2-5; the D gene is possibly TRBD2 (6 bases). The ends were cut back, 0 bases at V and 5 bases at J, with 13 bases in the middle. CDR3 length: 15 residues. The germline CDR1 and CDR2 sequences are SEHNR and FQNEAQ (reference sequence). The CDR3 spells CASSLAGRREETQYF. For the CDR3, the DNA is TGTGCCAGCAGCTTAGCAGGGCGACGGGAGGAGACCCAGTACTTC.

V gene TRBV27 combines with J gene TRBJ1-2; TRBD1 might be the D (5 bases). Germline loops: CDR1 MNHEY, CDR2 SMNVEV (reference sequence). The V end was cut by 10 bases, the J end by 8 bases, with 11 bases between. CDR3 size: 10 residues. The DNA of the CDR3 is TGTGCCACGGGGACGGGGGGCTACACCTTC. Protein sequence: CATGTGGYTF.

This clonotype was counted between two and nine times. V and J are TRBV29-1 and TRBJ2-7; TRBD2 aligns across 8 bases. The CDR3 totals 14 residues. V dropped 4 bases and J dropped 0; count of bases not matched to a gene: 5. Germline V gene lookup returns CDR1 SQVTM and CDR2 ANQGSEA. This CDR3 reads CSVVLAESSYEQYF. As DNA, the CDR3 is TGCAGCGTTGTACTAGCGGAGAGCTCCTACGAGCAGTACTTC.

This clonotype was recorded a few times. The CDR3 bases are TGTGCCAGCAGCTTACAGGGGGCCTTCAATAATGAGCAGTTCTTC. Translation: CASSLQGAFNNEQFF. The chain is built from TRBV3-1 and TRBJ2-1; 9 nucleotides line up with TRBD1. V lost 5 bases, J lost 7 bases, and 9 bases stayed unmatched. Looked up from germline, CDR1 is LGHDT and CDR2 is YNNKEL (reference sequence). This CDR3 has 15 amino acids.

At least ten counts were recorded for this clonotype. The V gene is TRBV10-3, the J gene TRBJ2-3; 7 nucleotides align to TRBD1. Germline assignment: CDR1 ENHRY and CDR2 SYGVKD. With 11 bases clipped from V and 2 bases from J, the junction kept 7 bases outside the gene matches. The CDR3 sequence is 13 residues long. DNA for the CDR3: TGTGCCTCCCGGGACAGCCTCACAGATACGCAGTATTTT. It encodes CASRDSLTDTQYF.

This clonotype was counted ten times or more. CDR3 in amino acids: CASSQVSEQYF. Here the CDR3 DNA reads TGTGCCAGCAGCCAAGTAAGCGAGCAGTACTTC. The rearrangement links TRBV14 to TRBJ2-7; D is unresolved. CDR1 is SGHDN, CDR2 FVKESK, per germline. The length of the CDR3 is 11 residues. V was clipped by 1 base and J by 6 bases, with 4 bases between them.

This clonotype was picked up a small number of times. This chain joins TRBV20-1 and TRBJ2-5; D call uncertain. The CDR3 extends over 12 amino acids. Germline assignment: CDR1 DFQATT and CDR2 SNEGSKA (reference sequence). Trimming removed 7 bases from V and 6 bases from J, with 15 bases in between. CDR3 protein: CSVVRTSKTQYF. In nucleotides, the CDR3 is TGCAGTGTGGTCCGGACCTCAAAGACCCAGTACTTC.

This clonotype came up a few times. The chain couples TRBV24-1 to TRBJ2-5; 8 nucleotides align to TRBD2. The V and J ends lost 2 bases and 7 bases, in that order; junction bases with no gene match: 8. Germline V gene sequence: CDR1 KGHDR, CDR2 SFDVKD. This CDR3 has 15 residues. CDR3 DNA: TGTGCCACCAGTGATTCAACAGCGGGAGTGGGGACCCAGTACTTC. It specifies CATSDSTAGVGTQYF.

V and J are TRBV20-1 and TRBJ2-3; TRBD1 matches 10 bases. After removal of 3 bases from V and 1 base from J, the junction contained 4 bases not matched to a gene. This CDR3 is 15 amino acids long. Looked up from germline, CDR1 is DFQATT and CDR2 is SNEGSKA (reference sequence). The CDR3 sequence: CSARGQGRGTDTQYF. The CDR3 region has the DNA TGCAGTGCTAGGGGACAGGGGCGAGGCACAGATACGCAGTATTTT.

This chain uses TRBV27 with TRBJ2-6; D not resolved. Between the trimmed V and J ends, which lost 6 bases and 2 bases, there was a span of 11 bases. The CDR3 consists of 15 residues. Germline-derived CDR1 and CDR2 are MNHEY and SMNVEV (reference sequence). CDR3 sequence (DNA): TGTGCCAGCAGCTTGGGTACCACTGGGGCCAACGTCCTGACTTTC. Translating gives CASSLGTTGANVLTF.

This chain joins TRBV5-1 and TRBJ2-7; D not certain. The V and J ends lost 1 base and 2 bases respectively, with 7 bases between them. Germline V gene lookup returns CDR1 SGHRS and CDR2 YFSETQ. This CDR3 is 13 amino acids long. CDR3 sequence reads: CASSLRHPYEQYF. The CDR3 nucleotides read TGCGCCAGCAGCTTGAGACACCCCTACGAGCAGTACTTC. The variable domain in full, completed from reference TRBV5-1 and TRBJ2-7, reads KAGVTQTPRYLIKTRGQQVTLSCSPISGHRSVSWYQQTPGQGLQFLFEYFSETQRNKGNFPGRFSGRQFSNSRSEMNVSTLELGDSALYLCASSLRHPYEQYFGPGTRLTVT.

The sample holds a few counts of this clonotype. V is TRBV4-3 and J is TRBJ2-3; D is possibly TRBD1 (5 bases). Per the germline V gene, CDR1 is LGHNA and CDR2 is YSLEER. The CDR3 runs 16 residues. Deletions cut 1 base from V and 0 bases from J, with 11 bases between. Written as DNA, the CDR3 is TGCGCCAGCAGCCAAGCAGGGTACCATAGCACAGATACGCAGTATTTT. This encodes CASSQAGYHSTDTQYF.

The rearrangement links TRBV24-1 to TRBJ2-2; 9 bases align to TRBD1. The germline CDR1 and CDR2 sequences are KGHDR and SFDVKD. This CDR3 spans 15 amino acids. With 6 bases clipped from V and 0 bases from J, the junction kept 1 base outside the gene matches. This CDR3 is CATSNRGPNTGELFF. The DNA for the CDR3 is TGTGCCACCAGTAACAGGGGGCCGAACACCGGGGAGCTGTTTTTT.

This chain links TRBV5-1 with TRBJ2-7; D may correspond to TRBD1 or TRBD2 (5 bases each). Trimming took 7 bases from V and 7 from J, leaving 21 bases between them. Germline CDR1 SGHRS, CDR2 YFSETQ. The CDR3 has 14 amino acids. The CDR3 region is CASGTDSQSGEQYF. DNA for the CDR3: TGCGCCAGCGGAACGGACTCCCAATCAGGGGAGCAGTACTTC. Drawing the rest from reference TRBV5-1 and TRBJ2-7, the complete variable domain is KAGVTQTPRYLIKTRGQQVTLSCSPISGHRSVSWYQQTPGQGLQFLFEYFSETQRNKGNFPGRFSGRQFSNSRSEMNVSTLELGDSALYLCASGTDSQSGEQYFGPGTRLTVT.